The rows below give T cell receptor beta chains drawn from one sample of a study of T cells in Graves' hyperthyroidism and ophthalmopathy. TCRdb redid the calling of the multiplex PCR reads with MiXCR, one entry per CDR3 protein. This sample has around 300,000 distinct CDR3 sequences; 25% to 30% occur once, and the top ten carry roughly a quarter. Sequencing input: blood. These receptors were taken from a man aged 40-50 years with Graves' hyperthyroidism that later progressed to Graves' ophthalmopathy. Both conserved end residues are part of each CDR3. Fields, in order: V gene, J gene, CDR3 protein.

>TRBV20-1|TRBJ1-1
CSAKTGGSVTEAFF
>TRBV12-3/TRBV12-4|TRBJ1-2
CASSLRTGAGGYTF
>TRBV12-3/TRBV12-4|TRBJ2-3
CASSPWDYPDTQYF
>TRBV28|TRBJ1-1
CASRQPINTEAFF
>TRBV11-1|TRBJ1-2
CASSPDSTGYTF
>TRBV12-3/TRBV12-4|TRBJ1-3
CASSQGSQGAGNTIYF
>TRBV12-3/TRBV12-4|TRBJ1-3
CASSFTGFGNTIYF
>TRBV20-1|TRBJ2-2
CSATGGTANTGELFF
>TRBV7-2|TRBJ2-7
CASSLSGSLLGEQYF
>TRBV12-3/TRBV12-4|TRBJ2-5
CASSTQSWETQYF
>TRBV2|TRBJ2-3
CASRLGGTQYF
>TRBV18|TRBJ1-1
CASSPSQGVSEAFF
>TRBV6-1|TRBJ2-5
CASRSGLAGGETQYF
>TRBV19|TRBJ1-5
CASRGPAGSNQPQHF
>TRBV6-5|TRBJ2-5
CASSYSTTTRYQETQYF
>TRBV20-1|TRBJ1-2
CSATQRTGGGYTF
>TRBV12-3/TRBV12-4|TRBJ2-5
CASSLALLRPETQYF
>TRBV6-5|TRBJ1-5
CASRSPGEYHPQHF
>TRBV12-3/TRBV12-4|TRBJ1-1
CASSTRGEGDTEAFF
>TRBV19|TRBJ1-1
CASSPQRTGVGEAFF
>TRBV10-3|TRBJ2-5
CAIRSPDRGEQETQYF
>TRBV29-1|TRBJ1-2
CSVVEGDYGYTF
>TRBV20-1|TRBJ2-5
CSASMTGQETQYF
>TRBV12-3/TRBV12-4|TRBJ1-2
CASSLGTGDGYTF
>TRBV28|TRBJ2-2
CASYGSGSTGELFF
>TRBV27|TRBJ2-5
CASSSLAGQETQYF
>TRBV7-9|TRBJ2-7
CASSPQRSYEQYF
>TRBV11-3|TRBJ2-5
CASSRRDTQETQYF
>TRBV14|TRBJ2-7
CASSQVWESGNYEQYF
>TRBV3-1|TRBJ1-1
CASSPSPSPNTEAFF
>TRBV20-1|TRBJ1-5
CSASDGRSNQPQHF
>TRBV24-1|TRBJ2-5
CATSDQGTGGTQYF
>TRBV5-1|TRBJ2-2
CASSLEGAGELFF
>TRBV24-1|TRBJ2-5
CATSLAGGQETQYF
>TRBV7-2|TRBJ1-1
CASRGQGRVEAFF